A single sample gave rise to the 20 T cell receptor beta chains below, sequenced in a study of cytomegalovirus exposure and HLA in healthy donors. Primers: 60 Vbeta forward and 13 Jbeta reverse. The data were produced by immunoSEQ multiplex PCR, yet TCRdb's version contains in-frame clones alone and is incomplete. Its listing shows 150,000 to 200,000 clones. The sample taken for sequencing was PBMCs. Source of these receptors: a woman aged 18-29 years in good health and CMV-seropositive.

This chain uses TRBV18 with TRBJ2-4, with 8 bases identical to TRBD2. Losses at the gene ends were 9 bases for V and 0 bases for J; bases not matched to a gene: 16. CDR3 length: 18 residues. The V gene's germline CDR1 is KGHSH and CDR2 LQKENI. The CDR3 is CASTDSGDLTLAKNIQYF. For the CDR3, the DNA is TGTGCCAGTACCGATAGCGGGGACCTAACCCTAGCCAAAAACATTCAGTACTTC.

CDR3 in amino acids: CASSATGIEAFF. CDR3 DNA sequence: TGTGCCAGCAGCGCGACAGGGATTGAAGCTTTCTTT. The chain uses TRBV11-3 and TRBJ1-1; 7 bases map to TRBD1. With V trimmed by 5 bases and J by 7 bases, 4 bases remained unmatched. CDR1 and CDR2 from the germline V gene are SGHNT and YENEEA. This CDR3 comprises 12 residues.

The CDR3 protein is CASSQGVGGDTEAFF. Here the CDR3 DNA reads TGTGCCAGCAGCCAAGGAGTGGGGGGGGACACTGAAGCTTTCTTT. The chain links TRBV4-2 to TRBJ1-1; a weak D match, TRBD1 (5 bases). The V gene lost 1 base and the J gene lost 3 bases, with 12 bases spanning the gap. The CDR3 has 15 residues. Looked up from germline, CDR1 is LGHNA and CDR2 is YNFKEQ.

V usage is TRBV15 and J usage is TRBJ2-5; weak D call: TRBD1 (6 bases). The CDR3 totals 13 residues. Germline V lookup: CDR1 LNHNV, CDR2 YYDKDF (reference sequence). Trimming took 2 bases from V and 2 from J, leaving 6 bases between them. The CDR3 nucleotides read TGTGCCACCAGCAGACAGGGGCAAGAGACCCAGTACTTC. Its translation: CATSRQGQETQYF.

The chain carries TRBV6-4 and TRBJ1-2, with TRBD1 matching 7 bases. After removal of 4 bases from V and 8 bases from J, the junction contained 4 bases not matched to a gene. Germline V gene sequence: CDR1 MRHNA, CDR2 SNTAGT. The CDR3 extends over 12 amino acids. The CDR3 spells CASSGDSGGYTF. The CDR3 nucleotides are TGTGCCAGCAGTGGGGACAGTGGCGGCTACACCTTC.

The rearrangement uses TRBV5-1 and TRBJ2-1, with D uncertain. Trimming removed 2 bases at V and 4 bases at J, with 7 bases between. This CDR3 has 13 residues. CDR1 SGHRS and CDR2 YFSETQ come from the germline V gene. The CDR3 here is CASSFDFYNEQFF. In nucleotides, the CDR3 is TGCGCCAGCAGCTTTGACTTTTACAATGAGCAGTTCTTC.

The rearrangement joins TRBV4-3 to TRBJ2-2, with 7 bases lining up with TRBD2. With 0 bases clipped from V and 6 bases from J, the junction kept 4 bases outside the gene matches. The CDR3 is 15 amino acids. Germline assignment: CDR1 LGHNA and CDR2 YSLEER. CDR3 residues: CASSQEGLSAGELFF. The CDR3 bases are TGCGCCAGCAGCCAAGAGGGACTATCGGCCGGGGAGCTGTTTTTT.

V and J are TRBV5-1 and TRBJ1-2, with 9 bases aligning to TRBD1. This CDR3 contains 12 residues. V shed 4 bases, J shed 8 bases, and the junction held 3 bases outside the gene matches. Germline loops: CDR1 SGHRS, CDR2 YFSETQ. As DNA, the CDR3 is TGCGCCAGCAGCCAAACAGGGGGCGGCTACACCTTC. Amino acids: CASSQTGGGYTF.

As regards this clone: This CDR3 fails to terminate in the conserved phenylalanine or tryptophan, so it likely reflects a read error. This sequence joins TRBV4-3 and TRBJ1-1; 9 nucleotides align to TRBD1. V gave up 0 bases and J gave up 3 bases; unmatched junction bases: 11. Germline V gene lookup returns CDR1 LGHNA and CDR2 YSLEER. The CDR3 spans 18 residues. CDR3 protein: CASSQDFGTGMSDTEAFL. CDR3 sequence (DNA): TGCGCCAGCAGCCAAGATTTTGGGACAGGGATGAGTGACACTGAAGCTTTCCTT.

The chain employs TRBV29-1 and TRBJ1-2; 9 bases line up with TRBD1. V lost 5 bases, J lost 4 bases, and 14 bases stayed unmatched. Germline V CDR1 and CDR2: SQVTM, ANQGSEA. CDR3 length: 16 residues. The CDR3 loop is CSVRGQGKGGTYGYTF. Written as DNA, the CDR3 is TGCAGCGTTAGGGGACAGGGAAAGGGAGGTACCTATGGCTACACCTTC.

V and J are TRBV9 and TRBJ2-3, with D unclear. This CDR3 region has 13 residues. Per the germline V gene, CDR1 is SGDLS and CDR2 is YYNGEE. Trimming pared 2 bases from V and 2 bases from J, leaving 6 bases between. The CDR3 loop is CASSVSLTDTQYF. CDR3 nucleotides: TGTGCCAGCAGCGTGTCTCTCACAGATACGCAGTATTTT.

The J gene is TRBJ1-1, the V gene TRBV5-8, with unresolved D. This CDR3 has 15 residues. Germline CDR1 and CDR2: SGHTS and YDEGEE. Trimming took 2 bases from V and 5 from J, leaving 16 bases between them. CDR3 protein: CASSFSVGGGTEAFF. DNA for the CDR3: TGTGCCAGCAGCTTCAGTGTGGGCGGAGGAACTGAAGCTTTCTTT. The whole variable domain, remainder taken from reference TRBV5-8 and TRBJ1-1, is EAGVTQSPTHLIKTRGQQATLRCSPISGHTSVYWYQQALGLGLQFLLWYDEGEERNRGNFPPRFSGRQFPNYSSELNVNALELEDSALYLCASSFSVGGGTEAFFGQGTRLTVV.

The chain recombines TRBV14 with TRBJ1-5; 7 bases map to TRBD1. The CDR3 length is 14 residues. Per germline, CDR1 SGHDN and CDR2 FVKESK. V lost 6 bases, J lost 9 bases, and 11 bases stayed unmatched. In DNA form, the CDR3 reads TGTGCCAGCAGGAAAACAGGGGTGAGGCGGCCCCAGCATTTT. This encodes CASRKTGVRRPQHF. The complete variable domain, with remaining parts taken from reference TRBV14 and TRBJ1-5, reads EAGVTQFPSHSVIEKGQTVTLRCDPISGHDNLYWYRRVMGKEIKFLLHFVKESKQDESGMPNNRFLAERTGGTYSTLKVQPAELEDSGVYFCASRKTGVRRPQHFGDGTRLSIL.

V is TRBV29-1 and J is TRBJ2-7; 11 positions agree with TRBD1. Trimming took 6 bases from V and 3 from J; bases not matched to a gene: 7. The V gene's germline CDR1 is SQVTM and CDR2 ANQGSEA. The CDR3 totals 14 residues. For the CDR3, the DNA is TGCAGCGTACGATCCGGGACAGGGGGCTACGAGCAGTACTTC. Amino acids: CSVRSGTGGYEQYF.

This chain uses TRBV6-5 with TRBJ2-7, with D tentatively TRBD2 (5 bases). CDR3 size: 14 residues. Trimming shortened V by 2 bases and J by 0 bases, and 8 bases separated the two germline ends. In germline, CDR1 is MNHEY, CDR2 SVGAGI. The CDR3 sequence: CASSYAAGSYEQYF. In DNA, the CDR3 is TGTGCCAGCAGTTACGCCGCGGGCTCCTACGAGCAGTACTTC.

The rearrangement uses TRBV27 and TRBJ1-1, with D hard to call. The CDR3 length is 14 residues. From germline, CDR1 is MNHEY and CDR2 SMNVEV (reference sequence). With 3 bases removed from V and 1 base from J, the gap between germline ends came to 9 bases. The CDR3 region has the DNA TGTGCCAGCAGTTTCGGGCGGGAGAACACTGAAGCTTTCTTT. This gives the protein CASSFGRENTEAFF.

In regard to this clone: This CDR3 is also generated by other DNA sequences in the sample. The V call is TRBV5-1, the J call TRBJ2-1; TRBD2 agrees at 7 bases. V shed 3 bases and J 4 bases; nucleotides not matched to a gene: 7. The CDR3 runs 15 residues. CDR1 and CDR2 (germline): SGHRS, YFSETQ. The CDR3 bases are TGCGCCAGCAGCTCCGCGGGCGGGAGTTACAATGAGCAGTTCTTC. This sequence encodes CASSSAGGSYNEQFF.

The chain employs TRBV5-4 and TRBJ2-2; D is undetermined. Germline V gene lookup returns CDR1 SGHNT and CDR2 YYREEE (reference sequence). CDR3 length: 14 residues. V was clipped by 0 bases and J by 4 bases, with 7 bases between them. The CDR3 sequence: CASSLDSTTGELFF. The DNA for the CDR3 is TGTGCCAGCAGCTTGGACAGTACCACCGGGGAGCTGTTTTTT.

The chain joins TRBV2 to TRBJ1-2; 7 bases are a match to TRBD1. The V segment lost 6 bases and the J segment 0 bases; nucleotides outside the gene matches: 10. Per germline, CDR1 SNHLY and CDR2 FYNNEI. The CDR3 consists of 16 residues. The CDR3 loop reads CASRTTGMGPNYGYTF. CDR3 in DNA: TGTGCCAGCAGGACGACAGGGATGGGTCCTAACTATGGCTACACCTTC.

The chain carries TRBV5-1 and TRBJ1-6; D might be TRBD1 (5 bases). The germline CDR1 and CDR2 sequences are SGHRS and YFSETQ. The CDR3 runs 15 residues. Trimming shortened V by 0 bases and J by 10 bases, and 14 bases separated the two germline ends. In DNA, the CDR3 is TGCGCCAGCAGCTTGGTTGCGGGGACGGGGTCACCCCTCCACTTT. It yields the protein CASSLVAGTGSPLHF.